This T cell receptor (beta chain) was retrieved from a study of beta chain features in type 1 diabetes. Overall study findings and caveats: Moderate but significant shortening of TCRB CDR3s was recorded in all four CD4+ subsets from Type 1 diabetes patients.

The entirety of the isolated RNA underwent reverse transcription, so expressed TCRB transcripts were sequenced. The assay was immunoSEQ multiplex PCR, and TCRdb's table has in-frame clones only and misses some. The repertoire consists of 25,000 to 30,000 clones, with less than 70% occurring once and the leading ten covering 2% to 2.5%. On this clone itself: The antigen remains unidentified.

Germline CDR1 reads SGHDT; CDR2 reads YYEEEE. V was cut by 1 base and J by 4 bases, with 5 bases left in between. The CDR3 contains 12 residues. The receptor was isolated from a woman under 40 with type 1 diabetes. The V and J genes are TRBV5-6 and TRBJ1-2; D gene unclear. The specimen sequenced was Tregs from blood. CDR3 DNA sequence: TGTGCCAGCAGCTTGTCGGTCTATGGCTACACCTTC. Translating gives CASSLSVYGYTF.